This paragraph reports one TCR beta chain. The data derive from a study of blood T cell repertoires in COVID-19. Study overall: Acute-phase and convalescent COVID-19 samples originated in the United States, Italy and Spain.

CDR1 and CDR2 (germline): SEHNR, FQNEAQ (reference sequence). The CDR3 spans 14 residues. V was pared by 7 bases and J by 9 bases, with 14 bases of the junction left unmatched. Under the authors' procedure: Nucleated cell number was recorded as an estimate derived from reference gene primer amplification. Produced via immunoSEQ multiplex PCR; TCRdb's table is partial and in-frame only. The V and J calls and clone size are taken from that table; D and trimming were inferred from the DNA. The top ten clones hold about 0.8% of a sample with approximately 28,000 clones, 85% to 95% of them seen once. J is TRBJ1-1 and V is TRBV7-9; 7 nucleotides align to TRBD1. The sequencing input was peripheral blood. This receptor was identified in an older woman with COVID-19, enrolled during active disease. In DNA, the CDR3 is TGTGCCAGCACGGCGGGGAATTCGGGACAGAAAGCTTTCTTT. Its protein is CASTAGNSGQKAFF.